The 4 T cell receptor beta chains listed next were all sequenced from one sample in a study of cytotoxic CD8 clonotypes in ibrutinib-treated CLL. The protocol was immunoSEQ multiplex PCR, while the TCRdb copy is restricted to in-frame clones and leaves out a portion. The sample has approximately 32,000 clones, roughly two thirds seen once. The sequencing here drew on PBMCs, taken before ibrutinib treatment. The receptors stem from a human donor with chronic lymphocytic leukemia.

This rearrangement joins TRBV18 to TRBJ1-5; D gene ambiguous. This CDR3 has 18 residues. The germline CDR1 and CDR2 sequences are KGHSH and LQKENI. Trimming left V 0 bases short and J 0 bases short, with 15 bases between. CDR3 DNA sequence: TGTGCCAGCTCACCACCGGGCAGGAGCGAGTATAGCAATCAGCCCCAGCATTTT. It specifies CASSPPGRSEYSNQPQHF.

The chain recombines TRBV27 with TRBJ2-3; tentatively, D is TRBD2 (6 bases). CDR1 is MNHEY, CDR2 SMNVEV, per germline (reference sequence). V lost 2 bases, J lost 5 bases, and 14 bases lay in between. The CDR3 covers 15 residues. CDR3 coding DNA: TGTGCCAGCAGTTTACCACGATCCGGGGGAGATACGCAGTATTTT. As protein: CASSLPRSGGDTQYF.

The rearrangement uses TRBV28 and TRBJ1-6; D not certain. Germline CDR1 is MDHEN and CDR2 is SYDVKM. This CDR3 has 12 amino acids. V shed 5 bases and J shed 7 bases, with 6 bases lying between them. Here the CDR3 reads CASSRMNSPLHF. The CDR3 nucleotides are TGTGCCAGCAGTCGGATGAATTCACCCCTCCACTTT.

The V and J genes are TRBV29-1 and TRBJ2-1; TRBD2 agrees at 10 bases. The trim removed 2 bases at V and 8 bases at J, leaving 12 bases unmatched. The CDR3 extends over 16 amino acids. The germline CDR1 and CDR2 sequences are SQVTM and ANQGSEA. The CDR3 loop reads CSVETLGLADSYEQFF. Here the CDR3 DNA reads TGCAGCGTTGAAACCTTAGGACTAGCGGATAGCTATGAGCAGTTCTTC.